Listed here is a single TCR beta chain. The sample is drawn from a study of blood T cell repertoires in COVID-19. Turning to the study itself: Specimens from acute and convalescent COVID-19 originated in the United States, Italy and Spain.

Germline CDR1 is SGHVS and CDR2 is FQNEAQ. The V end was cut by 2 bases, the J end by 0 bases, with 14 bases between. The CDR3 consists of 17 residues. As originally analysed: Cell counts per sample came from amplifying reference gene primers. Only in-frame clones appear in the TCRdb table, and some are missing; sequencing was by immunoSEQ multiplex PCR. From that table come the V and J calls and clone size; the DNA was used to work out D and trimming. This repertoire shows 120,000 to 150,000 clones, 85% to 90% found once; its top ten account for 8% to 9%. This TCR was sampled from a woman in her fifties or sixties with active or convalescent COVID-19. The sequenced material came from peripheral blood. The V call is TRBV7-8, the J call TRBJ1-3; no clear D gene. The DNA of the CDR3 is TGTGCCAGCAGCTTAAGTCCCTTGGGCTTCTCTGGAAACACCATATATTTT. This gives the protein CASSLSPLGFSGNTIYF.